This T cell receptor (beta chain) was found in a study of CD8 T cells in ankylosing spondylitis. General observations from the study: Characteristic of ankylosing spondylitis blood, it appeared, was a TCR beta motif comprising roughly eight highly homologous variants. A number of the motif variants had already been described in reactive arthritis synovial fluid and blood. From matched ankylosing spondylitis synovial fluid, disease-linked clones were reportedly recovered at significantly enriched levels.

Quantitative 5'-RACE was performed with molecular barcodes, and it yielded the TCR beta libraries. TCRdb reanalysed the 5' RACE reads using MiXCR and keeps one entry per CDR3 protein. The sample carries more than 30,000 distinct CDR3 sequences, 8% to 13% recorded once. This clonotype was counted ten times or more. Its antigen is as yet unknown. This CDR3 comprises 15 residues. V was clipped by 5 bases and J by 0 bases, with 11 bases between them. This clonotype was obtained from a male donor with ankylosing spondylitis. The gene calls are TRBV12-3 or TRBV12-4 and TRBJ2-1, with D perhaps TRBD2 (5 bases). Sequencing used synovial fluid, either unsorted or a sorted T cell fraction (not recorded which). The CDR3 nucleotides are TGTGCCAGCAGTACAACTAGTAGCTCCTACAATGAGCAGTTCTTC. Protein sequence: CASSTTSSSYNEQFF.